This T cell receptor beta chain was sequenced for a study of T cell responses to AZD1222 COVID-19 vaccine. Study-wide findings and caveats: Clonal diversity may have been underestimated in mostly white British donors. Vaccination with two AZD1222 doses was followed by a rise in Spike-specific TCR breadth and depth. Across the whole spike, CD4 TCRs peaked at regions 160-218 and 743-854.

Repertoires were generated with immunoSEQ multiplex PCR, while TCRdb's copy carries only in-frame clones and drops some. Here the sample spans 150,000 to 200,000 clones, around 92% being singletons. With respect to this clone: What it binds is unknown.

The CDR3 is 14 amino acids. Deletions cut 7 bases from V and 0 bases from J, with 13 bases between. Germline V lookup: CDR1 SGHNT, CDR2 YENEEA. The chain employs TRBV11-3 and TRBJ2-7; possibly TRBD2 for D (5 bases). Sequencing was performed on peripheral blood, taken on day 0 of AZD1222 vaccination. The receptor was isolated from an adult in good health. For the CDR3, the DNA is TGTGCCAGCACCCCAGCCCGGGACTCCTACGAGCAGTACTTC. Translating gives CASTPARDSYEQYF. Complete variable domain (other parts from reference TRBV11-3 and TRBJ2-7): EAGVVQSPRYKIIEKKQPVAFWCNPISGHNTLYWYLQNLGQGPELLIRYENEEAVDDSQLPKDRFSAERLKGVDSTLKIQPAELGDSAVYLCASTPARDSYEQYFGPGTRLTVT.